Listed here are 23 T cell receptor beta chains from one sample, sequenced in a study (dated by TCRdb to the mid-2010s). Libraries were made using RT-PCR. Data came from an Illumina MiSeq. The public sequencing data were trimmed at Q25 with fastp and processed into clonotypes with MiXCR by TCRdb, which kept only in-frame beta chains. Rows matching on CDR3 protein sequence are summarized as one entry with the most common DNA and genes. Within this sample are about 680,000 distinct CDR3 sequences, with approximately 15% of them counted one time only. 3% to 4.5% of the sample lies in the top ten. The sequenced sample consisted of memory CD4+ T cells from blood. Receptors were obtained from a female donor in good health, serving as a healthy control.

This chain uses TRBV5-1 with TRBJ1-4; possibly TRBD1 for D (5 bases). The V gene lost 0 bases and the J gene lost 8 bases, with 11 bases spanning the gap. The CDR3 runs 14 residues. Germline loops: CDR1 SGHRS, CDR2 YFSETQ. In DNA, the CDR3 is TGCGCCAGCAGCTTGGGACAGCGGGAAGAAAAACTGTTTTTT. Translated, it gives CASSLGQREEKLFF.

This clonotype has a count of ten or more. In nucleotides, the CDR3 is TGTGCCAGCAGTGGCGACAGGCCCATACAAGCTTTCTTT. Protein product: CASSGDRPIQAFF. This chain links TRBV6-5 with TRBJ1-1; possible D gene TRBD1, 6 bases. Germline-derived CDR1 and CDR2 are MNHEY and SVGAGI. V was cut by 5 bases and J by 9 bases, with 16 bases left in between. The CDR3 spans 13 residues.

The table lists this clonotype with a few counts. The rearrangement joins TRBV5-1 to TRBJ1-1; no clear D gene. The CDR3 length is 14 residues. Germline V CDR1 and CDR2: SGHRS, YFSETQ. The V gene lost 1 base and the J gene lost 3 bases, with 10 bases spanning the gap. This chain's CDR3 is CASSLFGLDTEAFF. The CDR3 DNA reads TGCGCCAGCAGCTTGTTCGGATTGGACACTGAAGCTTTCTTT.

This clonotype has just a few counts. The chain couples TRBV29-1 to TRBJ1-1; maybe TRBD1 (6 bases). CDR1 is SQVTM and CDR2 is ANQGSEA in the germline V gene. The ends were cut back, 8 bases at V and 4 bases at J, with 17 bases in the middle. The length of the CDR3 is 13 residues. CDR3 amino acids: CSTLGHRGTEAFF. The CDR3, as DNA: TGCAGCACCCTGGGACATCGGGGCACTGAAGCTTTCTTT.

This clonotype was counted a few times. The chain is built from TRBV9 and TRBJ2-7; D not resolved. Trimming removed 0 bases from V and 4 bases from J, with 14 bases in between. CDR3 size: 15 residues. Germline CDR1 reads SGDLS; CDR2 reads YYNGEE. The CDR3 DNA reads as TGTGCCAGCAGCGTAGAGGGTTCCCGTGAATACGAGCAGTACTTC. It specifies CASSVEGSREYEQYF.

The V and J genes are TRBV7-2 and TRBJ2-7; 9 bases line up with TRBD2. The CDR3 totals 14 residues. Looked up from germline, CDR1 is SGHTA and CDR2 is FQGNSA. V trimming: 5 bases; J trimming: 6 bases; junction bases outside the gene matches: 8. The CDR3 DNA follows: TGTGCCAGCAGCAGTGGGACTAGCCCCTTCGAGCAGTACTTC. Its translation is CASSSGTSPFEQYF.

The chain joins TRBV24-1 to TRBJ2-5, with TRBD1 matching over 9 bases. The CDR3 loop spans 16 amino acids. Per germline, CDR1 KGHDR and CDR2 SFDVKD. V lost 2 bases, J lost 4 bases, and 7 bases stayed unmatched. This CDR3 reads CATSDWGQGKGETQYF. The CDR3 DNA is TGTGCCACCAGTGATTGGGGACAGGGAAAAGGAGAGACCCAGTACTTC.

The rearrangement uses TRBV24-1 and TRBJ2-6; TRBD1 matches 10 bases. CDR1 and CDR2 (germline): KGHDR, SFDVKD. The CDR3 consists of 18 residues. V was pared by 3 bases and J by 3 bases, with 7 bases of the junction left unmatched. The CDR3 sequence: CATSDPGTGDYGANVLTF. The CDR3 DNA reads as TGTGCCACCAGTGATCCTGGGACAGGGGACTATGGGGCCAACGTCCTGACTTTC.

The rearrangement uses TRBV6-6 and TRBJ2-3, with TRBD1 matching 7 bases. The CDR3 consists of 17 residues. CDR1 and CDR2 (germline): MNHNY, SVGAGI (reference sequence). Trimming took 2 bases from V and 3 from J; bases not matched to a gene: 11. As DNA, the CDR3 is TGTGCCAGCAGTTACCCCCACAGGGGTGTTAGTACAGATACGCAGTATTTT. It yields the protein CASSYPHRGVSTDTQYF.

Only a few counts were recorded for this clonotype. The V gene is TRBV7-2, the J gene TRBJ1-1, with D tentatively TRBD1 (6 bases). V lost 5 bases and J 0 bases, leaving 16 bases between the germline ends. Germline V gene sequence: CDR1 SGHTA, CDR2 FQGNSA. CDR3 length: 16 amino acids. DNA of the CDR3: TGTGCCAGCAGCGTATCGGGACACTCTATGAACACTGAAGCTTTCTTT. Protein: CASSVSGHSMNTEAFF.

The chain recombines TRBV25-1 with TRBJ1-2, with D perhaps matching TRBD1 (5 bases). CDR1 is MGHDK, CDR2 SYGVNS, per germline. Trimming cost V 2 bases and J 4 bases, with 8 bases left between them. The CDR3 extends over 13 amino acids. DNA for the CDR3: TGTGCCAGCAGTGAAGGGGACGGCTATGGCTACACCTTC. It codes for CASSEGDGYGYTF.

On this clonotype itself: This may be a read error: a much more frequent sequence differs by one nucleotide. This chain connects TRBV10-2 to TRBJ2-5; 10 nucleotides align to TRBD1. CDR1 and CDR2 (germline): WSHSY, SAAADI. The CDR3 spans 15 residues. CDR3 bases: TGCGCCAGCAGTAAGGGACAGGGGTCCGATAGTACCCAGCACTTC. Protein sequence: CASSKGQGSDSTQHF.

This clonotype was seen ten or more times. This chain uses TRBV7-9 with TRBJ1-1; D uncertain. Germline CDR1 and CDR2: SEHNR and FQNEAQ (reference sequence). The CDR3 contains 14 residues. The V gene lost 6 bases and the J gene lost 0 bases, with 11 bases spanning the gap. CDR3 sequence reads: CASRTGAMNTEAFF. The DNA of the CDR3 is TGTGCCAGCAGGACGGGCGCAATGAACACTGAAGCTTTCTTT.

The DNA for the CDR3 is TGTGCCACCAGTGATTTGCAGGGTAGGGACTACAATGAGCAGTTCTTC. This codes for CATSDLQGRDYNEQFF. The gene calls are TRBV24-1 and TRBJ2-1; maybe TRBD1 (5 bases). CDR3 size: 16 residues. Trimming took off 0 bases at V and 3 bases at J, with 11 bases between the two ends. Germline CDR1 and CDR2: KGHDR and SFDVKD.

This chain connects TRBV4-3 to TRBJ1-2; D possibly corresponds to TRBD1 (5 bases). V was shortened by 0 bases and J by 4 bases, with 15 bases between the two germline ends. The CDR3 length is 16 residues. The V gene's germline CDR1 is LGHNA and CDR2 YSLEER. The CDR3, as DNA: TGCGCCAGCAGCCAAGATCGGGGCAGGAACCTCTATGGCTACACCTTC. This translates into CASSQDRGRNLYGYTF.

This clonotype was detected ten times or more. J is TRBJ1-2 and V is TRBV12-3 or TRBV12-4; the D is unclear. CDR3 size: 14 residues. The V and J ends lost 3 bases and 6 bases respectively, with 14 bases between them. For the CDR3, the DNA is TGTGCCAGCAGTTTTTTTAGCGTCCGCGATGGCTACACCTTC. Translation: CASSFFSVRDGYTF.

This clonotype has more than one count but fewer than ten. The rearrangement uses TRBV6-1 and TRBJ2-6; tentative D call: TRBD2 (5 bases). The CDR3 runs 17 residues. The germline gives CDR1 MNHNS, CDR2 SASEGT. Deletions cut 6 bases from V and 0 bases from J, with 15 bases between. The CDR3 coding sequence is TGTGCCAGCAGCGCTATCCGGGGATCCTCTGGGGCCAACGTCCTGACTTTC. Its translation: CASSAIRGSSGANVLTF.

The chain employs TRBV14 and TRBJ2-7, with D perhaps matching TRBD2 (5 bases). V was trimmed by 0 bases and J by 6 bases, leaving 12 bases between them. The CDR3 spans 14 residues. The germline CDR1 and CDR2 sequences are SGHDN and FVKESK. CDR3 residues: CASSQENAAGEQYF. CDR3 nucleotides: TGTGCCAGCAGCCAAGAGAATGCGGCGGGCGAGCAGTACTTC.

This clonotype was observed a handful of times. The V gene is TRBV27, the J gene TRBJ2-3, with 7 bases identical to TRBD1. The germline V gene has CDR1 MNHEY and CDR2 SMNVEV (reference sequence). The CDR3 consists of 15 residues. V dropped 4 bases and J dropped 0; count of bases not matched to a gene: 4. DNA of the CDR3: TGTGCCAGCAGTTGGGGACAGCTAAGCACAGATACGCAGTATTTT. It translates to CASSWGQLSTDTQYF.

This clonotype showed up just a few times. This chain connects TRBV3-1 to TRBJ2-2, with D perhaps given as TRBD1 or TRBD2 (5 bases each). V dropped 3 bases and J dropped 4 bases, with 9 bases sitting between them. CDR1 is LGHDT and CDR2 is YNNKEL in the germline V gene (reference sequence). The CDR3 extends over 14 amino acids. The CDR3: CASSHLGGTGELFF. CDR3 nucleotides: TGTGCCAGCAGCCACCTTGGGGGCACCGGGGAGCTGTTTTTT.

V and J are TRBV7-9 and TRBJ1-1, with TRBD1 as a possible D gene (6 bases). The germline V gene encodes CDR1 SEHNR and CDR2 FQNEAQ (reference sequence). Deletions cut 7 bases from V and 1 base from J, with 13 bases between. The CDR3 consists of 14 residues. DNA for the CDR3: TGTGCCAGCAACTCAATACAGGGGAACACTGAAGCTTTCTTT. The encoded protein is CASNSIQGNTEAFF.

This clonotype was seen at least ten times. V gene TRBV5-6 combines with J gene TRBJ2-3, with a possible D match to TRBD1 (5 bases). Trimming took off 2 bases at V and 4 bases at J, with 11 bases between the two ends. The germline CDR1 and CDR2 sequences are SGHDT and YYEEEE. The CDR3 has 14 amino acids. CDR3 coding DNA: TGTGCCAGCAGCTTCCCAGGGTCCCCAGATACGCAGTATTTT. Protein sequence: CASSFPGSPDTQYF.

This clonotype was seen ten or more times. V and J are TRBV20-1 and TRBJ2-4, with 8 positions matching TRBD2. CDR3 length: 13 amino acids. Looked up from germline, CDR1 is DFQATT and CDR2 is SNEGSKA (reference sequence). With 6 bases clipped from V and 6 bases from J, the junction kept 7 bases outside the gene matches. The CDR3 reads CSARRGGRNIQYF. Here the CDR3 DNA reads TGCAGTGCCCGCCGGGGGGGCCGAAACATTCAGTACTTC.